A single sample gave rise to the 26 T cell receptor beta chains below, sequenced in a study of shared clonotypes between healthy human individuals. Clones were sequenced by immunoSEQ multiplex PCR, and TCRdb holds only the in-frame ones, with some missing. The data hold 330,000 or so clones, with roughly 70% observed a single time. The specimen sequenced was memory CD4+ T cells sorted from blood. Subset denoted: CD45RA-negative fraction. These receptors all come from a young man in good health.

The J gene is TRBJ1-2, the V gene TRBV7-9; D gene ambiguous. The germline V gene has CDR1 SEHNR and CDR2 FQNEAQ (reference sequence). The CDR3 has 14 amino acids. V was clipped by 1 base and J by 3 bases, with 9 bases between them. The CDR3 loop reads CASSLGGWDYGYTF. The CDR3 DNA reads TGTGCCAGCAGCTTAGGAGGGTGGGACTATGGCTACACCTTC.

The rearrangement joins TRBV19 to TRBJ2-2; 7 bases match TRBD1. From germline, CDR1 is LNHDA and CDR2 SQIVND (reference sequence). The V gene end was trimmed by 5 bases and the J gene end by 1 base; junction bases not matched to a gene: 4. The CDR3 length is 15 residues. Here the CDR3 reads CASSSGGLNTGELFF. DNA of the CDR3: TGTGCCAGTAGTTCAGGGGGTTTGAACACCGGGGAGCTGTTTTTT.

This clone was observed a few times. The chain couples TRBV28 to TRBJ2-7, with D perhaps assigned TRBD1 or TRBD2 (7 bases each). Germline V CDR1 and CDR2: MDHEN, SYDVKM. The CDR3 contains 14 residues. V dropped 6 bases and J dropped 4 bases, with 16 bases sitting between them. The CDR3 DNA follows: TGTGCCAGCAGATCGACAGGGAGGGAGTACGAGCAGTACTTC. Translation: CASRSTGREYEQYF.

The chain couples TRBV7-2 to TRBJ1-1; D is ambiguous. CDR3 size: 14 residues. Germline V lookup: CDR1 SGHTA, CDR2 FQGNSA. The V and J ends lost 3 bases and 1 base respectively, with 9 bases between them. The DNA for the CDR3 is TGTGCCAGCAGCTTTGGGGTCGGGAACACTGAAGCTTTCTTT. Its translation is CASSFGVGNTEAFF.

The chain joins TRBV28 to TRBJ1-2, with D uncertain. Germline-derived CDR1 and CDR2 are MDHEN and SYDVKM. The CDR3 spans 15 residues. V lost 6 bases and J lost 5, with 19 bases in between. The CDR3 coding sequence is TGTGCCAGCAGGCTCCCGGCCTCGGGTTCATATGGCTACACCTTC. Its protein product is CASRLPASGSYGYTF.

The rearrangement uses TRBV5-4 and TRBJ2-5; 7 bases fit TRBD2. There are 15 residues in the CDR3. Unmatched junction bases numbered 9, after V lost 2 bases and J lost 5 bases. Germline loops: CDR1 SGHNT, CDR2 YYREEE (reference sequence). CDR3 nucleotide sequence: TGTGCCAGCAGCTTTAGGACTAGTACGGGCGAGACCCAGTACTTC. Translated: CASSFRTSTGETQYF.

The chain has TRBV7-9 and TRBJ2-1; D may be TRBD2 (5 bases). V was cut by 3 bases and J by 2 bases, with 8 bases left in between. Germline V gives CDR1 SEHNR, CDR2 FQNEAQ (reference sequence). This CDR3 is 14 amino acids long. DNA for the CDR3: TGTGCCAGCAGCTTGGACTTCACCTACAATGAGCAGTTCTTC. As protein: CASSLDFTYNEQFF.

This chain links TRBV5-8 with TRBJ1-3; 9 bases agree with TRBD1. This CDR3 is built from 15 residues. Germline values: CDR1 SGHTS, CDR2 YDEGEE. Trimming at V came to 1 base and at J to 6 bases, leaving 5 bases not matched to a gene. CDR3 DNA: TGTGCCAGCAGCTTGCCCGGGACAGGGATAAACACCATATATTTT. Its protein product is CASSLPGTGINTIYF.

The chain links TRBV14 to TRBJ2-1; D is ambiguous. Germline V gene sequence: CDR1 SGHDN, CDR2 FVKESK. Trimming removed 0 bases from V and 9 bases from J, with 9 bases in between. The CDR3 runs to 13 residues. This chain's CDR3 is CASSQDLRAEQFF. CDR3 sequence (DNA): TGTGCCAGCAGCCAAGATCTCCGTGCTGAGCAGTTCTTC.

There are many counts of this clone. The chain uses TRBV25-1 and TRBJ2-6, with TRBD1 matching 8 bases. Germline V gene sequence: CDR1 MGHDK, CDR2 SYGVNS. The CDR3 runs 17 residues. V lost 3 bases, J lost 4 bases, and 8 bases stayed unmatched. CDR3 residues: CASSDPGGALGANVLTF. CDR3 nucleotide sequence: TGTGCCAGCAGTGATCCAGGGGGCGCGTTGGGGGCCAACGTCCTGACTTTC.

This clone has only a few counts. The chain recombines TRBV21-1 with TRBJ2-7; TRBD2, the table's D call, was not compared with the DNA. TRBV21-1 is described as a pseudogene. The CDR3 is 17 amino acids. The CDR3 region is CASSPPPTSGTPYEQYF. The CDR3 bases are TGTGCCAGCAGCCCGCCCCCCACTAGCGGAACCCCCTACGAGCAGTACTTC.

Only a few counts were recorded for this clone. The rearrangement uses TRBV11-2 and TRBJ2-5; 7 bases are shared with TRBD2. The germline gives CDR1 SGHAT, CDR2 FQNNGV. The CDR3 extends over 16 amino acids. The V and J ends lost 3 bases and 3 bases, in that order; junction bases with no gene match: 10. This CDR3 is CASSFDLWAGEETQYF. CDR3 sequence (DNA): TGTGCCAGCAGCTTCGATCTTTGGGCGGGGGAAGAGACCCAGTACTTC. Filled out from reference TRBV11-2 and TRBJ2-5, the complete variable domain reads EAGVAQSPRYKIIEKRQSVAFWCNPISGHATLYWYQQILGQGPKLLIQFQNNGVVDDSQLPKDRFSAERLKGVDSTLKIQPAKLEDSAVYLCASSFDLWAGEETQYFGPGTRLLVL.

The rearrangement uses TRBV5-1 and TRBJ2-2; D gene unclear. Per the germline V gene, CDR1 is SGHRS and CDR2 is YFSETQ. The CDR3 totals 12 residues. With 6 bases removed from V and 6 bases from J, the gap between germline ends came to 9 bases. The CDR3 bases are TGCGCCAGCAACTCTTTTTCCGGGGAGCTGTTTTTT. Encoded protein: CASNSFSGELFF.

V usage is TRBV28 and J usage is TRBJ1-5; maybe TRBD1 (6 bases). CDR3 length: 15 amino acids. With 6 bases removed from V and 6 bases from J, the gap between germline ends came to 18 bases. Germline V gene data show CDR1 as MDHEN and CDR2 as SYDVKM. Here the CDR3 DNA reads TGTGCCAGCAGCCAAGGGGGGGCTAGGGTTCAGCCCCAGCATTTT. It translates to CASSQGGARVQPQHF.

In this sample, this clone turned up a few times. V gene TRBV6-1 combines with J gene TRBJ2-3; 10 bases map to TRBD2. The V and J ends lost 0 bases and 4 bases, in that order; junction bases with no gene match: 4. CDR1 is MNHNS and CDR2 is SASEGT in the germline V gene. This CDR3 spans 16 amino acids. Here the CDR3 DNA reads TGTGCCAGCAGTGAAGCGGCGCTAGCGGGAGCAGATACGCAGTATTTT. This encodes CASSEAALAGADTQYF.

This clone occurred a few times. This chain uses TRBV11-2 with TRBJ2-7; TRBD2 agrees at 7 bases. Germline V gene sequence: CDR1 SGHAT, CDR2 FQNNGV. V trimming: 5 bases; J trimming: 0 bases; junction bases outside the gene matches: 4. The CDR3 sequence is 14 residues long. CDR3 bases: TGTGCCAGCAGCCCTCTAGCGGTCTCCTACGAGCAGTACTTC. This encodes CASSPLAVSYEQYF.

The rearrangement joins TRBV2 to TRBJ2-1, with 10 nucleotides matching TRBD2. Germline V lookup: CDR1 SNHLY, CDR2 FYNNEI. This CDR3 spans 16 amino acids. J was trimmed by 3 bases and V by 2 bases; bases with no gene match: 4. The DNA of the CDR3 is TGTGCCAGCAGTGAAATCCCTAGCGGGAGCTACAATGAGCAGTTCTTC. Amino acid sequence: CASSEIPSGSYNEQFF.

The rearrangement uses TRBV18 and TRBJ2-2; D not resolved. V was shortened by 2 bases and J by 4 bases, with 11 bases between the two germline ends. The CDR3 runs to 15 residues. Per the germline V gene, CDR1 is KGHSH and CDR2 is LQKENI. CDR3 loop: CASSPVGSSTGELFF. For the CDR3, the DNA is TGTGCCAGCTCACCAGTGGGGTCGAGCACCGGGGAGCTGTTTTTT.

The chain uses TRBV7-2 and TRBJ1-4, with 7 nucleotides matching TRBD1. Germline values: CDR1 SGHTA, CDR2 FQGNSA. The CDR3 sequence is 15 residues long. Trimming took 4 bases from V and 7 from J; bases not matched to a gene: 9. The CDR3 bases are TGTGCCAGCAGCTCAAGACAGGGCTCGAGTGAAAAACTGTTTTTT. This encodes CASSSRQGSSEKLFF.

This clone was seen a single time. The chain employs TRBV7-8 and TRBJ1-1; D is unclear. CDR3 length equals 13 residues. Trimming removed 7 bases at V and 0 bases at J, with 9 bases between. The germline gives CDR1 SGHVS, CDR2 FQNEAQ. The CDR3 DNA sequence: TGTGCCAGCACCAAAAGGGTGAACACTGAAGCTTTCTTT. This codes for CASTKRVNTEAFF.

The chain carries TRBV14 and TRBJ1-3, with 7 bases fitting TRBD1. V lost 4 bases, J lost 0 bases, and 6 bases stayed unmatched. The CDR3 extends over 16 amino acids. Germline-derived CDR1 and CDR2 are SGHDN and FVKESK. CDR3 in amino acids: CASSPIDRVSGNTIYF. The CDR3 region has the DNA TGTGCCAGCAGCCCGATTGACAGGGTCTCTGGAAACACCATATATTTT.

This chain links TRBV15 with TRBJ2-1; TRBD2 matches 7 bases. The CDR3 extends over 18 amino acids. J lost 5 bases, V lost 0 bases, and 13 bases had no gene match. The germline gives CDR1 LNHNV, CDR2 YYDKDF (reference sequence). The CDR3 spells CATSRDGGVTYAHNEQFF. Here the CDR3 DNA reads TGTGCCACCAGCAGAGATGGGGGGGTCACCTATGCCCACAATGAGCAGTTCTTC. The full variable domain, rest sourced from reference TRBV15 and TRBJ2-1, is DAMVIQNPRYQVTQFGKPVTLSCSQTLNHNVMYWYQQKSSQAPKLLFHYYDKDFNNEADTPDNFQSRRPNTSFCFLDIRSPGLGDTAMYLCATSRDGGVTYAHNEQFFGPGTRLTVL.

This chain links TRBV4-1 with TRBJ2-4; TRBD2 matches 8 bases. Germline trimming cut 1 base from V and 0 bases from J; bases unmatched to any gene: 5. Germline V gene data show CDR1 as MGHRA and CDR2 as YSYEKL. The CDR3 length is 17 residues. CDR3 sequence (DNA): TGCGCCAGCAGCCAAGTTTCCGGGAGGGAAGCCAAAAACATTCAGTACTTC. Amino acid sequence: CASSQVSGREAKNIQYF.

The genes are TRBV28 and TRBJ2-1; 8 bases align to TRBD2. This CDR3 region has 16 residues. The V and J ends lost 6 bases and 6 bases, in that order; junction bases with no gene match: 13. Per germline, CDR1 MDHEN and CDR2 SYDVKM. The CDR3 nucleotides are TGTGCCAGCAGATCAGTCGAAGCGGGAGAACGCAATGAGCAGTTCTTC. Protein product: CASRSVEAGERNEQFF.

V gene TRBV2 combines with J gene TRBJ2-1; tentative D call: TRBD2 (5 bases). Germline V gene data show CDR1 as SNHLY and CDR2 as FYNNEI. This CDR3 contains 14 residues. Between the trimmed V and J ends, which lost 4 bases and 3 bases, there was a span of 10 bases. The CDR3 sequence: CASSVVRDYNEQFF. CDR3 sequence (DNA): TGTGCCAGCAGTGTTGTTCGGGACTACAATGAGCAGTTCTTC.

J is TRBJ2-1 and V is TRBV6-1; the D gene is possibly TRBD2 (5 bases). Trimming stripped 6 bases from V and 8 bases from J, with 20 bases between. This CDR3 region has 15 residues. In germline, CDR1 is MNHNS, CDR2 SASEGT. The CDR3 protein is CASRPRWTPGDEQFF. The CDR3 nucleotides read TGTGCCAGCAGGCCCCGCTGGACTCCCGGGGATGAGCAGTTCTTC.